These T cell receptor beta chains were read from a single sample in a study of CD8+CD57+ T cells in acquired aplastic anemia. From the reads, TCRdb called clonotypes with MiXCR, one entry per CDR3 protein. The sample has 400,000 to 500,000 distinct CDR3 sequences; just under 70% are singletons. The sequenced sample was sorted CD4+, CD8+, or CD8+CD57+ T cells (not recorded which) from PBMCs. These receptors were taken from a human donor in good health, serving as a control. Both conserved end residues are part of each CDR3. Fields, in order: CDR3 protein, CDR3 DNA, J gene, V gene, clone size, D gene. A D gene is named only where the DNA matches it firmly. Some rows mark clone size as missing; the rest say once, few, many or name a class of expanded clone.

CDR3: CTSSLDLKEDEQFF
DNA: TGTACCAGCAGTTTGGATCTTAAGGAAGATGAGCAGTTCTTC
J: TRBJ2-1
V: TRBV9
size: once
D: -

CDR3: CASSVFGDGGAEAFF
DNA: TGTGCCAGCAGCGTATTTGGGGATGGGGGGGCTGAAGCTTTCTTT
J: TRBJ1-1
V: TRBV5-4
size: -
D: -

CDR3: CASSMTGDGEAFF
DNA: TGTGCCAGCAGCATGACAGGGGATGGTGAAGCTTTCTTT
J: TRBJ1-1
V: TRBV6-2/TRBV6-3
size: -
D: TRBD1

CDR3: CATSGRDRFTDTQYF
DNA: TGTGCCACCTCCGGCCGGGACAGATTCACAGATACGCAGTATTTT
J: TRBJ2-3
V: TRBV10-3
size: many
D: TRBD1

CDR3: CASSLGADGYNF
DNA: TGTGCCAGCAGTTTAGGCGCAGATGGCTACAACTTT
J: TRBJ1-2
V: TRBV7-6
size: -
D: -

CDR3: CASSFRNSPLHGGTF
DNA: TGTGCCAGCAGCTTCAGGAATTCACCCCTCCACGGCGGGACCTTC
J: TRBJ1-2
V: TRBV7-2
size: -
D: -

CDR3: CSVSQGTKVEKLFF
DNA: TGCAGCGTTTCTCAGGGAACCAAAGTTGAAAAACTGTTTTTT
J: TRBJ1-4
V: TRBV20-1
size: -
D: -

CDR3: CASRQSSSIEQYF
DNA: TGTGCCAGCCGGCAGTCGAGCTCCATCGAGCAGTACTTC
J: TRBJ2-7
V: TRBV2
size: once
D: -

CDR3: CASSPGAEATYEQYF
DNA: TGTGCCAGCAGCCCGGGAGCGGAGGCGACCTACGAGCAGTACTTC
J: TRBJ2-7
V: TRBV7-3
size: -
D: -

CDR3: CASSPDKGSTGGLFF
DNA: TGTGCCAGCAGCCCGGACAAAGGCAGCACCGGGGGGCTGTTTTTT
J: TRBJ2-2
V: TRBV5-5
size: -
D: -

CDR3: CAITVGGVNYGYTF
DNA: TGTGCCATCACCGTAGGAGGGGTTAACTATGGCTACACCTTC
J: TRBJ1-2
V: TRBV6-5
size: -
D: -

CDR3: CASSGASRGIQDAQYF
DNA: TGTGCCAGCAGTGGGGCGAGCAGGGGGATCCAAGACGCGCAGTACTTC
J: TRBJ2-7
V: TRBV7-8
size: -
D: TRBD1

CDR3: CASSGERGSYEQYF
DNA: TGTGCCAGCAGCGGAGAGCGCGGCAGCTACGAGCAGTACTTC
J: TRBJ2-7
V: TRBV9
size: -
D: -

CDR3: CASSFAGGTGELFGYTF
DNA: TGTGCCAGCAGCTTTGCAGGGGGGACCGGGGAGCTGTTTGGCTACACCTTC
J: TRBJ1-2
V: TRBV7-2
size: -
D: TRBD1

CDR3: CASSFHVTEAAEQYF
DNA: TGTGCCAGCAGCTTCCATGTGACAGAGGCGGCCGAGCAGTACTTC
J: TRBJ2-7
V: TRBV5-1
size: -
D: -

CDR3: CDSSVYLCSVSGLAGGTDTQYF
DNA: -
J: TRBJ2-3
V: TRBV12-3/TRBV12-4
size: once
D: -

CDR3: CASSWAGKVGNQPQHF
DNA: TGTGCCAGCAGCTGGGCAGGAAAGGTGGGCAATCAGCCCCAGCATTTT
J: TRBJ1-5
V: TRBV7-2
size: many
D: -

CDR3: CAFRPGYNQPQHF
DNA: TGCGCCTTCAGGCCAGGGTATAATCAGCCCCAGCATTTT
J: TRBJ1-5
V: TRBV10-3
size: -
D: -

CDR3: CASSVPGGEAFF
DNA: TGTGCCAGCAGCGTACCGGGAGGGGAAGCTTTCTTT
J: TRBJ1-1
V: TRBV9
size: once
D: -

CDR3: CATSGGGSGNTIYF
DNA: TGTGCCACCTCCGGGGGCGGTTCTGGAAACACCATATATTTT
J: TRBJ1-3
V: TRBV9
size: few
D: -

CDR3: CASSPRRDSPLHF
DNA: TGTGCCAGCAGTCCACGGAGGGATTCACCCCTCCACTTT
J: TRBJ1-6
V: TRBV6-5
size: few
D: -

CDR3: CSATGVHSPTEAFF
DNA: TGCAGTGCTACTGGGGTGCATTCACCCACTGAAGCTTTCTTT
J: TRBJ1-1
V: TRBV20-1
size: -
D: -

CDR3: CASSPTGIGYGYTFF
DNA: TGTGCCAGCAGCCCAACAGGGATAGGCTATGGCTACACCTTCTTC
J: TRBJ2-1
V: TRBV7-2
size: once
D: -

CDR3: CSAREFGGTPPLHF
DNA: TGCAGTGCTAGGGAATTCGGGGGGACCCCACCCCTCCACTTT
J: TRBJ1-6
V: TRBV20-1
size: -
D: -

CDR3: CAISESTSSTGELFF
DNA: TGTGCCATCAGTGAGTCCACTAGCTCCACCGGGGAGCTGTTTTTT
J: TRBJ2-2
V: TRBV10-3
size: few
D: -